This entry is about one TCR beta chain. Its antigen is undetermined. One junction end does not reproduce the germline sequence, and a read error may be involved. The study co-extracted DNA and RNA from about 20-30 mg of unsorted bulk tissue. Tumors were each sampled at five separate regions. The data originate from a study of tumor-infiltrating lymphocytes in primary liver carcinoma. About the research overall: The patients, men and women alike, were aged 30 to 69 years.

From 500 ng of total RNA, TCR beta-specific cDNA was reverse-transcribed using a constant-region primer. Each TCR beta library was derived from three nested multiplex PCR rounds that employed slightly modified ARM-PCR. Primers for the first two PCR rounds were TRBV1-TRBV30 forward primers and a C-beta reverse primer (approximately 9 cycles per round). TCRdb independently ran MiXCR on the multiplex PCR reads; one entry per CDR3 protein. The table lists about 99,000 distinct CDR3 sequences, approximately 68% of them singletons. The germline V gene encodes CDR1 SQVTM and CDR2 ANQGSEA. CDR3 length equals 12 residues. Study results and limitations: Tumor-adjacent and tumor-blood pairs shared a smaller degree of overlap than tumor region pairs. Relative to blood, tumors carried a significantly larger fraction of the repertoire in their top 250 clones (p = 0.039).

The J gene is TRBJ2-1, the V gene TRBV29-1; D is uncertain. This TCR was sampled from a woman aged 60-75 years with primary liver carcinoma and hepatitis B virus infection. The sequenced sample was liver tumor tissue from sampling region 5. Subset indicated: tumor region T5, tumor centre. This CDR3 is CSLQDSYNEQSF. CDR3 coding DNA: TGCAGCCTACAAGACTCCTACAATGAGCAGTCCTTC.